This T cell receptor (beta chain) is from a study of CD8 T cells in Susac syndrome. The CDR3 has 14 amino acids. Germline assignment: CDR1 LGHDT and CDR2 YNNKEL (reference sequence). The V gene lost 2 bases and the J gene lost 5 bases, with 12 bases spanning the gap. A quantity of about 0.45 to 1 ug RNA underwent reverse transcription using random hexamers. One entry per CDR3 protein results from TCRdb running MiXCR on the immunoSEQ multiplex PCR reads. The repertoire holds 100,000 to 150,000 distinct CDR3 sequences, with roughly 96% as singletons. Sequenced input: CD4+ T cells from PBMCs. This TCR derives from a human donor in good health. The chain uses TRBV3-1 and TRBJ1-1, with D perhaps TRBD1 (5 bases). The CDR3: CASSQIGGETEAFF. For the CDR3, the DNA is TGTGCCAGCAGCCAAATCGGGGGAGAGACTGAAGCTTTCTTT.